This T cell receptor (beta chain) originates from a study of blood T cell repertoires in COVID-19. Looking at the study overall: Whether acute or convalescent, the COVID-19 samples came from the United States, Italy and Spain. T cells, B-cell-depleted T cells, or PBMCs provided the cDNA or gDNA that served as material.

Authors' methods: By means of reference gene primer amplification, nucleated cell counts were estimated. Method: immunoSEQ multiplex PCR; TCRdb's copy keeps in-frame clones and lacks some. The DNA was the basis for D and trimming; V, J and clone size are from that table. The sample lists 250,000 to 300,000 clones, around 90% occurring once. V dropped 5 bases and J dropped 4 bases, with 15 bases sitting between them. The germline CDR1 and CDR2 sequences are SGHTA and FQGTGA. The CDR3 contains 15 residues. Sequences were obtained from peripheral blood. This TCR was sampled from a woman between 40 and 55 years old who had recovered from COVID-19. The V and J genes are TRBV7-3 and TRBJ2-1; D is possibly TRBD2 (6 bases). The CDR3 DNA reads TGTGCCAGCAGCCCTTACCGGACTACGTACAATGAGCAGTTCTTC. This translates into CASSPYRTTYNEQFF. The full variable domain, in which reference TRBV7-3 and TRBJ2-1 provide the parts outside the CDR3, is GAGVSQTPSNKVTEKGKYVELRCDPISGHTALYWYRQSLGQGPEFLIYFQGTGAADDSGLPNDRFFAVRPEGSVSTLKIQRTERGDSAVYLCASSPYRTTYNEQFFGPGTRLTVL.